The next 27 T cell receptor beta chains were all read from a single sample in a study of blood T cell repertoires in COVID-19. Clones were read by immunoSEQ multiplex PCR, and TCRdb kept only the in-frame ones, dropping some. The table shows under 300,000 clones, with about 80% occurring only once. Sequenced input: peripheral blood. The receptors come from a woman aged 80 or older with acute or convalescent COVID-19.

The chain employs TRBV5-5 and TRBJ2-5, with unresolved D. In germline, CDR1 is SGHKS, CDR2 YYEKEE (reference sequence). Trimming cost V 0 bases and J 2 bases, with 8 bases left between them. The CDR3 has 14 amino acids. CDR3 nucleotide sequence: TGTGCCAGCAGCTTGGGGGCAGCACAAGAGACCCAGTACTTC. It encodes CASSLGAAQETQYF.

The chain has TRBV2 and TRBJ1-6; 9 bases match TRBD1. The trim removed 8 bases at V and 7 bases at J, leaving 12 bases unmatched. This CDR3 is 16 amino acids long. CDR1 is SNHLY, CDR2 FYNNEI, per germline. CDR3 loop: CASGLDRGIGNSPLHF. As DNA, the CDR3 is TGTGCCAGCGGGCTGGACAGGGGAATTGGCAATTCACCCCTCCACTTT.

This clone was recorded once. The chain links TRBV21-1 to TRBJ1-5; TRBD1 is the table's D call and was not checked against the DNA. TRBV21-1 is flagged as a pseudogene. The CDR3 is 16 residues long. CDR3 amino acids: CASSKETGIGNQPQHF. The CDR3, as DNA: TGTGCCAGCAGCAAAGAGACAGGGATCGGCAATCAGCCCCAGCATTTT.

The V and J genes are TRBV5-1 and TRBJ2-1; D is perhaps TRBD1 (5 bases). Trimming shortened V by 2 bases and J by 0 bases, and 9 bases separated the two germline ends. There are 15 residues in the CDR3. Germline V gives CDR1 SGHRS, CDR2 YFSETQ. DNA for the CDR3: TGCGCCAGCAGCTTTCAGGGTAGCTCCTACAATGAGCAGTTCTTC. Residues: CASSFQGSSYNEQFF.

The chain links TRBV25-1 to TRBJ1-2, with 10 bases fitting TRBD1. CDR1 and CDR2 (germline): MGHDK, SYGVNS. The junction had 7 bases not matched to a gene; V was cut back by 0 bases and J by 3 bases. The CDR3 contains 17 residues. Here the CDR3 DNA reads TGTGCCAGCAGTGAATATGGATCCGGGACAGGGGACTATGGCTACACCTTC. It specifies CASSEYGSGTGDYGYTF.

In its sample, this clone was seen once. This chain joins TRBV18 and TRBJ1-2; 8 nucleotides line up with TRBD1. The CDR3 spans 17 residues. The germline CDR1 and CDR2 sequences are KGHSH and LQKENI. Trimming cost V 2 bases and J 2 bases; bases outside gene matches: 10. The CDR3 protein is CASSPYYSGQANYGYTF. DNA of the CDR3: TGTGCCAGCTCACCATATTACTCGGGACAGGCCAACTATGGCTACACCTTC.

J is TRBJ2-2 and V is TRBV2; TRBD2 aligns across 12 bases. Per the germline V gene, CDR1 is SNHLY and CDR2 is FYNNEI. The CDR3 is made up of 20 amino acids. J gave up 8 bases and V 6 bases, and 22 bases lay outside the gene matches. The CDR3 loop is CASRGSKRTSGVLSRGELFF. The CDR3 region has the DNA TGTGCCAGCAGGGGAAGTAAAAGGACTAGCGGGGTTTTGTCCCGAGGGGAGCTGTTTTTT.

CDR3 region: CASSKLGQGNPYEQYF. CDR3 DNA sequence: TGTGCCAGCAGCAAATTGGGGCAGGGGAACCCCTACGAGCAGTACTTC. J is TRBJ2-7 and V is TRBV21-1; the DNA was not compared with TRBD1, the D call given in the table. TRBV21-1 corresponds to a pseudogene. The CDR3 is 16 amino acids.

This clone appeared once. This chain joins TRBV19 and TRBJ2-1; the D is unclear. Trimming took 3 bases from V and 7 from J, leaving 4 bases between them. The CDR3 has 11 residues. The germline V gene has CDR1 LNHDA and CDR2 SQIVND (reference sequence). CDR3 bases: TGTGCCAGTAGTATCCAAAATGAGCAGTTCTTC. It translates to CASSIQNEQFF.

In its sample, this clone was seen a few times. The chain couples TRBV13 to TRBJ1-6; the match to TRBD1 covers 7 bases. V lost 0 bases and J lost 0; bases outside the gene matches: 8. The CDR3 sequence is 19 residues long. Germline V gene lookup returns CDR1 PRHDT and CDR2 FYEKMQ (reference sequence). The CDR3 region has the DNA TGTGCCAGCAGCTTAGGGAGGGGGCGGATAAGCTCCTATAATTCACCCCTCCACTTT. Protein product: CASSLGRGRISSYNSPLHF.

This clone appeared a single time. The same CDR3 arises from other DNA sequences in this sample as well. The CDR3 here is CASSLGGTGSYEQYF. CDR3 sequence (DNA): TGCGCCAGCAGCTTGGGAGGGACAGGATCCTACGAGCAGTACTTC. V usage is TRBV5-1 and J usage is TRBJ2-7, with 8 bases aligning to TRBD1. With 0 bases clipped from V and 1 base from J, the junction kept 3 bases outside the gene matches. In germline, CDR1 is SGHRS, CDR2 YFSETQ. This CDR3 comprises 15 residues. Looking up the rest from reference TRBV5-1 and TRBJ2-7 gives the full variable domain: KAGVTQTPRYLIKTRGQQVTLSCSPISGHRSVSWYQQTPGQGLQFLFEYFSETQRNKGNFPGRFSGRQFSNSRSEMNVSTLELGDSALYLCASSLGGTGSYEQYFGPGTRLTVT.

This clone was found once. This chain connects TRBV9 to TRBJ2-3, with D hard to call. V dropped 2 bases and J dropped 6 bases, with 4 bases sitting between them. Per germline, CDR1 SGDLS and CDR2 YYNGEE. The CDR3 loop spans 11 amino acids. CDR3 DNA: TGTGCCAGCAGCGTCCGGGATACGCAGTATTTT. Protein product: CASSVRDTQYF.

The chain is built from TRBV27 and TRBJ2-1; 7 positions agree with TRBD1. The V gene's germline CDR1 is MNHEY and CDR2 SMNVEV (reference sequence). This CDR3 has 14 amino acids. V shed 0 bases and J 8 bases; nucleotides not matched to a gene: 4. As DNA, the CDR3 is TGTGCCAGCAGTTTATCGAGGGGACAGCATGAGCAGTTCTTC. It encodes CASSLSRGQHEQFF.

This clone was found a few times. J is TRBJ1-1 and V is TRBV2, with 7 bases fitting TRBD1. Germline V gene sequence: CDR1 SNHLY, CDR2 FYNNEI. Unmatched junction bases numbered 15, after V lost 7 bases and J lost 4 bases. The CDR3 totals 16 residues. The CDR3 DNA reads as TGTGCCAGCACTTTCGAGGGGGCGGGTGTGGGCACTGAAGCTTTCTTT. Translating it yields CASTFEGAGVGTEAFF.

The rearrangement joins TRBV5-3 to TRBJ1-6; 11 bases fit TRBD1. TRBV5-3 belongs to the ORF category, with a function that is uncertain. The J segment lost 12 bases and the V segment lost 4 bases, leaving 12 bases of the junction unmatched. The CDR3 is made up of 16 amino acids. The DNA for the CDR3 is TGTGCCAGAAGCCTCCCCAGGGGGACAGGGGGTGGACCCCTCCACTTT. Encoded protein: CARSLPRGTGGGPLHF.

This clone was found once. The chain combines TRBV19 with TRBJ1-5; 10 nucleotides line up with TRBD1. Germline V gene lookup returns CDR1 LNHDA and CDR2 SQIVND (reference sequence). The length of the CDR3 is 16 residues. V was pared by 5 bases and J by 7 bases, with 11 bases of the junction left unmatched. The CDR3 DNA follows: TGTGCCAGTAGTTTACCCGGGACAGGGGTCGGGCAGCCCCAGCATTTT. It yields the protein CASSLPGTGVGQPQHF.

The chain employs TRBV7-8 and TRBJ1-2; D gene unclear. CDR3 length: 18 amino acids. Looked up from germline, CDR1 is SGHVS and CDR2 is FQNEAQ. Trimming cost V 1 base and J 4 bases, with 22 bases left between them. This CDR3 reads CASSLEATRRRRGYGYTF. As DNA, the CDR3 is TGTGCCAGCAGCTTAGAAGCGACGAGACGGAGGCGGGGCTATGGCTACACCTTC.

The chain combines TRBV4-3 with TRBJ2-3; 11 bases line up with TRBD2. CDR1 and CDR2 from the germline V gene are LGHNA and YSLEER. Unmatched junction bases numbered 1, after V lost 2 bases and J lost 6 bases. CDR3 length: 14 amino acids. The DNA of the CDR3 is TGCGCCAGCAGCCAACTAGCGGGGGGCGATACGCAGTATTTT. This codes for CASSQLAGGDTQYF.

This clone was recorded once. The chain couples TRBV5-1 to TRBJ2-5; 8 nucleotides agree with TRBD2. Losses at the gene ends were 10 bases for V and 3 bases for J; bases not matched to a gene: 20. CDR3 length equals 17 residues. Germline V lookup: CDR1 SGHRS, CDR2 YFSETQ. DNA of the CDR3: TGCGCCTCACACCTTGGGCGGGGGGACCCTACCAAAGAGACCCAGTACTTC. This encodes CASHLGRGDPTKETQYF.

Note on this clone: Given a much more abundant clone one base away, this may be a read error. The chain couples TRBV6-5 to TRBJ1-1; possible D gene TRBD1, 5 bases. The ends were cut back, 6 bases at V and 0 bases at J, with 8 bases in the middle. Germline V lookup: CDR1 MNHEY, CDR2 SVGAGI. The CDR3 runs to 13 residues. CDR3 DNA: TGTGCCAGCAGCGGGGGGGTGAACACTGAAGCTTTCTTT. It is translated as CASSGGVNTEAFF.

The genes are TRBV27 and TRBJ2-2, with D perhaps TRBD2 (6 bases). Trimming stripped 0 bases from V and 3 bases from J, with 20 bases between. The CDR3 contains 19 residues. Germline CDR1 is MNHEY and CDR2 is SMNVEV (reference sequence). Here the CDR3 reads CASSLSTTRGGADTGELFF. DNA of the CDR3: TGTGCCAGCAGTTTATCAACCACGCGGGGTGGAGCTGACACCGGGGAGCTGTTTTTT.

The chain employs TRBV6-5 and TRBJ2-7; 8 nucleotides match TRBD1. CDR3 length: 16 residues. V lost 2 bases, J lost 3 bases, and 9 bases stayed unmatched. Germline loops: CDR1 MNHEY, CDR2 SVGAGI. The CDR3 bases are TGTGCCAGCAGTTACCCACAGACAGGGGTCCTCTACGAGCAGTACTTC. Translating gives CASSYPQTGVLYEQYF.

The chain employs TRBV7-2 and TRBJ2-7; 10 bases match TRBD2. CDR1 and CDR2 from the germline V gene are SGHTA and FQGNSA. After removal of 1 base from V and 2 bases from J, the junction contained 5 bases not matched to a gene. The CDR3 consists of 16 residues. CDR3 sequence (DNA): TGTGCCAGCAGCTTAGAGTTTACTAGCGGGGCCTACGAGCAGTACTTC. This translates into CASSLEFTSGAYEQYF.

The chain is built from TRBV4-1 and TRBJ1-2; 9 bases agree with TRBD1. Per the germline V gene, CDR1 is MGHRA and CDR2 is YSYEKL. V dropped 1 base and J dropped 2; count of bases not matched to a gene: 8. The CDR3 contains 17 residues. CDR3: CASSQGPPGQGNYGYTF. Here the CDR3 DNA reads TGCGCCAGCAGCCAAGGACCACCGGGACAGGGCAACTATGGCTACACCTTC.

On this clone itself: A much larger clone sits a single nucleotide away, making a read error possible. The same CDR3 can be traced to other DNA sequences in this sample. V and J are TRBV5-1 and TRBJ2-7; TRBD1 might be the D (6 bases). V dropped 0 bases and J dropped 2 bases, with 9 bases sitting between them. This CDR3 region has 14 residues. The germline V gene has CDR1 SGHRS and CDR2 YFSETQ. In DNA form, the CDR3 reads TGCGCCAGCAGCTTGGCCAGGGGTCCCTACGAGCAGTACTTC. This translates into CASSLARGPYEQYF. The full variable domain, its missing parts supplied by reference TRBV5-1 and TRBJ2-7, is KAGVTQTPRYLIKTRGQQVTLSCSPISGHRSVSWYQQTPGQGLQFLFEYFSETQRNKGNFPGRFSGRQFSNSRSEMNVSTLELGDSALYLCASSLARGPYEQYFGPGTRLTVT.

The chain is built from TRBV11-2 and TRBJ1-4; weak D call: TRBD1 (5 bases). V lost 2 bases to trimming and J lost 2 bases, with 9 bases between them. The CDR3 has 15 residues. The germline V gene has CDR1 SGHAT and CDR2 FQNNGV. CDR3 residues: CASSLFPGTNEKLFF. The CDR3 DNA reads TGTGCCAGCAGCTTATTCCCAGGGACTAATGAAAAACTGTTTTTT.

This chain links TRBV5-1 with TRBJ1-1; D remains ambiguous. Germline V lookup: CDR1 SGHRS, CDR2 YFSETQ. The CDR3 is 15 amino acids. Trimming cost V 6 bases and J 5 bases, with 20 bases left between them. The CDR3 sequence is CASNSRPGGWTEAFF. CDR3 nucleotide sequence: TGCGCCAGCAACTCACGTCCCGGAGGGTGGACTGAAGCTTTCTTT. Complete variable domain (other parts from reference TRBV5-1 and TRBJ1-1): KAGVTQTPRYLIKTRGQQVTLSCSPISGHRSVSWYQQTPGQGLQFLFEYFSETQRNKGNFPGRFSGRQFSNSRSEMNVSTLELGDSALYLCASNSRPGGWTEAFFGQGTRLTVV.